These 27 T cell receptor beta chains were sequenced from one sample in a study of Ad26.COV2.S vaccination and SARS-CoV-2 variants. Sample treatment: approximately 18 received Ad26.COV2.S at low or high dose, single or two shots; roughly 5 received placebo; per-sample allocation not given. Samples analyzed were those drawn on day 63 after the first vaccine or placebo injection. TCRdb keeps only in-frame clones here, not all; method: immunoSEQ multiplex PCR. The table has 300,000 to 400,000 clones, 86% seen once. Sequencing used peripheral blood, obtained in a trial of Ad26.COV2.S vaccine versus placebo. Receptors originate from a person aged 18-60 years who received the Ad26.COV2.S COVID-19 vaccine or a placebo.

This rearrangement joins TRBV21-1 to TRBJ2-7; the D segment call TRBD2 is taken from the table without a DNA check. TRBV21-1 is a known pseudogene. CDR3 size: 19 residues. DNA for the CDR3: TGTGCCAGCAGCTCCCGAGATCCCACTAGCGGGGGATGCTCCTACGAGCAGTACTTC. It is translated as CASSSRDPTSGGCSYEQYF.

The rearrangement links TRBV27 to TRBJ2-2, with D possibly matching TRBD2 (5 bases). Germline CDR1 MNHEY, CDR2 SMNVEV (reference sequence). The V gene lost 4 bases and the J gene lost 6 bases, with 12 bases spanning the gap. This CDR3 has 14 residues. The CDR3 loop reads CASSSTSSPGELFF. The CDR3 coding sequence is TGTGCCAGCAGTTCAACTAGTAGTCCCGGGGAGCTGTTTTTT.

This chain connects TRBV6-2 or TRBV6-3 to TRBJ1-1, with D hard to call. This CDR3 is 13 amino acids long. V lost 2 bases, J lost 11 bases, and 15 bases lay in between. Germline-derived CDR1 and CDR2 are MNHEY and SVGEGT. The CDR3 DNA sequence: TGTGCCAGCAGTTACGGTGGCCCCCCCCGGGCTTTCTTT. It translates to CASSYGGPPRAFF.

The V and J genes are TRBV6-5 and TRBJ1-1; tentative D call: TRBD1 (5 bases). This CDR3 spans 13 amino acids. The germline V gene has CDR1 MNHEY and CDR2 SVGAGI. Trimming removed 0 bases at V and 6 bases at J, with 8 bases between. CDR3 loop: CASSYSAGPEAFF. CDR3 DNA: TGTGCCAGCAGTTACTCGGCGGGGCCTGAAGCTTTCTTT.

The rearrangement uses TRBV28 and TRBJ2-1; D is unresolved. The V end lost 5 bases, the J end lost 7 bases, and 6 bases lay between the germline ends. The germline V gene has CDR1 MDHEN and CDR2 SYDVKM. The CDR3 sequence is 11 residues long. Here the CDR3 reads CASSTYNEQFF. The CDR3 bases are TGTGCCAGCAGTACTTATAATGAGCAGTTCTTC.

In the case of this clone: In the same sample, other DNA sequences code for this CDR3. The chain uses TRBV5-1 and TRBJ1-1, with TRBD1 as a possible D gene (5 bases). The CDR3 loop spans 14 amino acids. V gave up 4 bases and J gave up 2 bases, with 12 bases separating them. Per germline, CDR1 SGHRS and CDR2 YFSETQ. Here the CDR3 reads CASSPGTGNTEAFF. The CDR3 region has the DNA TGCGCCAGCAGCCCCGGGACCGGCAACACTGAAGCTTTCTTT.

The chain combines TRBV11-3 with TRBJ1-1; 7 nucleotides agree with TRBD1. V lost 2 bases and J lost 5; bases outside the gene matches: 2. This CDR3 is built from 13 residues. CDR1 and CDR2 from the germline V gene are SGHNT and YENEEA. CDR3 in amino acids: CASSLKGATEAFF. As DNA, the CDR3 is TGTGCCAGCAGCTTAAAGGGGGCGACTGAAGCTTTCTTT.

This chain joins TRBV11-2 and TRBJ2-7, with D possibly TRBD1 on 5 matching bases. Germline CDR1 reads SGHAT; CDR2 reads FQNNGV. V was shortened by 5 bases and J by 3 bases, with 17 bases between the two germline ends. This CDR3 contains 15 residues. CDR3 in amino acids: CASSRGIQANYEQYF. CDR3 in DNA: TGTGCCAGCAGCCGAGGAATACAGGCGAACTACGAGCAGTACTTC.

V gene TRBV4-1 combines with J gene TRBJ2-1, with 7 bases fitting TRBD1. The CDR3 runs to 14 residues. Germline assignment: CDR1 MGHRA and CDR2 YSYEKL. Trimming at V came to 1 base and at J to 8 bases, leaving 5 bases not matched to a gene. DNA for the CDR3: TGCGCCAGCAGCCAAGTCAGGGGGAGCGATGAGCAGTTCTTC. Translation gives CASSQVRGSDEQFF.

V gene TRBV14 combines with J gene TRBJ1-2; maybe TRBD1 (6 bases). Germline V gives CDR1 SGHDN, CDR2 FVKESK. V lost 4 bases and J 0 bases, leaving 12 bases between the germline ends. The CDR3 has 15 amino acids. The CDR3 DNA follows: TGTGCCAGCAGCCCTAGGGACATTACTAACTATGGCTACACCTTC. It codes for CASSPRDITNYGYTF.

The CDR3 sequence is CASSSTGIGIQYF. For the CDR3, the DNA is TGTGCCAGCAGCTCGACAGGGATTGGCATTCAGTACTTC. The chain recombines TRBV7-2 with TRBJ2-4, with TRBD1 identical over 7 bases. CDR3 length equals 13 residues. J lost 9 bases, V lost 4 bases, and 6 bases had no gene match. The germline gives CDR1 SGHTA, CDR2 FQGNSA.

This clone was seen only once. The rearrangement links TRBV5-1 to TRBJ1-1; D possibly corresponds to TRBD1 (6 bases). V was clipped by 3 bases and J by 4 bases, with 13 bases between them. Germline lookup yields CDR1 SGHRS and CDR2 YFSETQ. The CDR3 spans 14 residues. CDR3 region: CASSSETGITEAFF. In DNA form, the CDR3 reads TGCGCCAGCAGCTCGGAGACAGGAATCACTGAAGCTTTCTTT.

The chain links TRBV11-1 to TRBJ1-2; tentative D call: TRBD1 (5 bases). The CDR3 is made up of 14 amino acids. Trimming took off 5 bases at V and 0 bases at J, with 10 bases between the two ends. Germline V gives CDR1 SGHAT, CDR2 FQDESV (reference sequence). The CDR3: CASSLDTSNYGYTF. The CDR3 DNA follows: TGTGCCAGCAGCCTGGACACCTCTAACTATGGCTACACCTTC. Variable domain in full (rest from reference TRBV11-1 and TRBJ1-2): EAEVAQSPRYKITEKSQAVAFWCDPISGHATLYWYRQILGQGPELLVQFQDESVVDDSQLPKDRFSAERLKGVDSTLKIQPAELGDSAMYLCASSLDTSNYGYTFGSGTRLTVV.

The CDR3 DNA reads TGTGCCTGGAGGGCGAGCGTTAAGAATGGCTACACCTTC. As protein: CAWRASVKNGYTF. This chain joins TRBV30 and TRBJ1-2; D remains unclear. Germline assignment: CDR1 GTSNPN and CDR2 SVGIG (reference sequence). This CDR3 comprises 13 residues. V lost 3 bases to trimming and J lost 6 bases, with 14 bases between them.

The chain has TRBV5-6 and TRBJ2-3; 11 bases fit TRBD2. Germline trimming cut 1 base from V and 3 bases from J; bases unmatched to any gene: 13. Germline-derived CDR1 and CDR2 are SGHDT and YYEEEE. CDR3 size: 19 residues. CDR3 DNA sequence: TGTGCCAGCAGCTTGCTCGTTAGCGGGGGGGCTCCTCGGACAGATACGCAGTATTTT. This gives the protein CASSLLVSGGAPRTDTQYF.

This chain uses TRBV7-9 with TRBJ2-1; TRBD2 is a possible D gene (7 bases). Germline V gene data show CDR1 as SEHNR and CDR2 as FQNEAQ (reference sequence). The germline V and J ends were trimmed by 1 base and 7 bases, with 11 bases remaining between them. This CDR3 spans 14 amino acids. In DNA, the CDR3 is TGTGCCAGCAGCTTAGACGGGGGGCGGAATGAGCAGTTCTTC. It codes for CASSLDGGRNEQFF.

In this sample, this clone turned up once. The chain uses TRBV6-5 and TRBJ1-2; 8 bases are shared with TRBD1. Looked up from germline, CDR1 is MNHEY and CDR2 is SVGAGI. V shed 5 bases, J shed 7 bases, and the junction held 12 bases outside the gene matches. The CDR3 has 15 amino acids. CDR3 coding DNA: TGTGCCAGCAGTCCCACAAATGACAGGGGAAGTGGCTACACCTTC. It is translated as CASSPTNDRGSGYTF.

CDR3 bases: TGTGCCAGCAGCTTAGCGCAGTTTCGCGGGAGCGAGACCCAGTACTTC. This sequence encodes CASSLAQFRGSETQYF. The chain recombines TRBV7-6 with TRBJ2-5; TRBD2 aligns across 7 bases. CDR1 is SGHVS, CDR2 FNYEAQ, per germline. The junction had 9 bases not matched to a gene; V was cut back by 0 bases and J by 5 bases. CDR3 size: 16 residues.

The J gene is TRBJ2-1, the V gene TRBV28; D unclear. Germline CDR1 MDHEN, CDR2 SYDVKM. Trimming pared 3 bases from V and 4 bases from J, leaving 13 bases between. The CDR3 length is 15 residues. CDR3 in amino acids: CASSLSTTSYNEQFF. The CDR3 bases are TGTGCCAGCAGTTTGTCGACGACCTCGTACAATGAGCAGTTCTTC.

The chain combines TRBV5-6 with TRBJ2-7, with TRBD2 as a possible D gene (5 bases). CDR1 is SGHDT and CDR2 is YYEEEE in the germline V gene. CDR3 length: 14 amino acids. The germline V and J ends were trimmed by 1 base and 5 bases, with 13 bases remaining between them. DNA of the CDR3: TGTGCCAGCAGCTTGCTCGCTAGTAGCGACGAGCAGTACTTC. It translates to CASSLLASSDEQYF. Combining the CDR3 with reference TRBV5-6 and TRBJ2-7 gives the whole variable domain DAGVTQSPTHLIKTRGQQVTLRCSPKSGHDTVSWYQQALGQGPQFIFQYYEEEERQRGNFPDRFSGHQFPNYSSELNVNALLLGDSALYLCASSLLASSDEQYFGPGTRLTVT.

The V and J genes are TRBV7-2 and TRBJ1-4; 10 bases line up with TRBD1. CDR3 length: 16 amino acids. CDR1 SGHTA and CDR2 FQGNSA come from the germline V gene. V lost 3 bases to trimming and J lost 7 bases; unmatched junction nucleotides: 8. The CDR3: CASSLGTGARSEKLFF. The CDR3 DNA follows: TGTGCCAGCAGCTTGGGGACAGGGGCCCGGAGTGAAAAACTGTTTTTT.

The CDR3 is CAWSSDLRSEQYF. The CDR3 nucleotides read TGTGCCTGGAGCTCTGATCTGAGGAGCGAGCAGTACTTC. This chain joins TRBV30 and TRBJ2-7, with no clear D. CDR1 is GTSNPN, CDR2 SVGIG, per germline (reference sequence). Trimming removed 3 bases from V and 6 bases from J, with 15 bases in between. The CDR3 sequence is 13 residues long.

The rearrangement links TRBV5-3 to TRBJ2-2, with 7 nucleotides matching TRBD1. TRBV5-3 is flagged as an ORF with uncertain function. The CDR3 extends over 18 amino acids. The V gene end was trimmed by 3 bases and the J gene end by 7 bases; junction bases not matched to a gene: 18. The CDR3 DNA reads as TGTGCCAGAAGCTCACCCCTTCAACAGACAGGGTTTATCGGGGAGCTGTTTTTT. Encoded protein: CARSSPLQQTGFIGELFF.

CDR3 loop: CASSQDRQVSNSPLHF. CDR3 sequence (DNA): TGTGCCAGCAGCCAAGACCGTCAGGTGTCTAATTCACCCCTCCACTTT. The chain carries TRBV3-1 (or the pseudogene TRBV3-2) and TRBJ1-6; D is unclear. In germline, CDR1 is LGHDT, CDR2 YNNKEL (reference sequence). CDR3 length: 16 residues. V was cut by 0 bases and J by 6 bases, with 12 bases left in between.

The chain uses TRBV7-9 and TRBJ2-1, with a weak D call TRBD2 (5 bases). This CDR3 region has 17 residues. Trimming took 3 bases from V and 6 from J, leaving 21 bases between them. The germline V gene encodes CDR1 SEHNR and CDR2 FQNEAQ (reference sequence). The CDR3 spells CASSFMRGLVGVNEQFF. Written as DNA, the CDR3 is TGTGCCAGCAGCTTCATGCGAGGGCTAGTCGGGGTCAATGAGCAGTTCTTC.

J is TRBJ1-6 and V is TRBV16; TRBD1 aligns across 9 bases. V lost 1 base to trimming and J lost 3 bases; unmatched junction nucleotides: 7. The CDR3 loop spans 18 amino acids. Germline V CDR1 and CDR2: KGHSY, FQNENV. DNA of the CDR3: TGTGCCAGCAGCCAATTCGAAACAGGGGGCGGCTATAATTCACCCCTCCACTTT. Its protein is CASSQFETGGGYNSPLHF.

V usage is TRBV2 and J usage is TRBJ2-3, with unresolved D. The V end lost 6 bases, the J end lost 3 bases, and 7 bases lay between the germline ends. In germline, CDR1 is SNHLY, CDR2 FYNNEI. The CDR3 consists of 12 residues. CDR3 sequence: CASRVGTDTQYF. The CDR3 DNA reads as TGTGCCAGCAGAGTAGGGACAGATACGCAGTATTTT.